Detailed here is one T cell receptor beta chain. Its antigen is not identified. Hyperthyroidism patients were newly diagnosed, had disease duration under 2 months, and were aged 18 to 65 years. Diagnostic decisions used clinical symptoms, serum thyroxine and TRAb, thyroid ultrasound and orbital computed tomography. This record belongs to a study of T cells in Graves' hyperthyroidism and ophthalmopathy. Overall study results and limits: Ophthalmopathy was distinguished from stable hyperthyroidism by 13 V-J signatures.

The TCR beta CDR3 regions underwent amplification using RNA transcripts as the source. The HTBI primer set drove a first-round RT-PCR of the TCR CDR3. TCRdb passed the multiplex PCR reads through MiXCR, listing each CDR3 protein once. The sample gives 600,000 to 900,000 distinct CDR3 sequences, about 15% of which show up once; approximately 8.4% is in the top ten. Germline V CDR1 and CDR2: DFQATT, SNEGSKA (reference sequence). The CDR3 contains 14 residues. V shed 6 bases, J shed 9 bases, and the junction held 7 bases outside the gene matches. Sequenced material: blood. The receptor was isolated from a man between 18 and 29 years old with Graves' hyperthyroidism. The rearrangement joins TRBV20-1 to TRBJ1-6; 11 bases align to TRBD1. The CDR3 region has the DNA TGCAGTGCGAGGACAGGGGGCGAAGGTTCACCCCTCCACTTT. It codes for CSARTGGEGSPLHF.